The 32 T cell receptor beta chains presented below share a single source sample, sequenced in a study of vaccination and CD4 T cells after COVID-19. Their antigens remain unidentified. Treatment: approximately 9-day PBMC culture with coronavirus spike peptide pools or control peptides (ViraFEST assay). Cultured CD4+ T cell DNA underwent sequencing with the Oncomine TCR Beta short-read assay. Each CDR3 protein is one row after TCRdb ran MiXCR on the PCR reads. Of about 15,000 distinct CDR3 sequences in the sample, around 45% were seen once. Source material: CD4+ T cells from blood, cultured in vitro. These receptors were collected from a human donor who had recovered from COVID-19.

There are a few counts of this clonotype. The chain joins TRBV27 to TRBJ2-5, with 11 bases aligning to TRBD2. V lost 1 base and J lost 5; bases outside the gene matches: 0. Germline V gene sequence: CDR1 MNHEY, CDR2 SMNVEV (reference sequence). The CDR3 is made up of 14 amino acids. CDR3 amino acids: CASSLLAGGETQYF. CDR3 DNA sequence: TGTGCCAGCAGTTTATTAGCGGGAGGGGAGACCCAGTACTTC.

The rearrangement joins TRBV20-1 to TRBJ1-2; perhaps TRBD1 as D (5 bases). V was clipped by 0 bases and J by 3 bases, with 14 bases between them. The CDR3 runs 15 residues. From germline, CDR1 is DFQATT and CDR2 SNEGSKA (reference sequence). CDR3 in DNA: TGCAGTGCTAGAGATTGGGGCCAGTCGGACTATGGCTACACCTTC. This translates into CSARDWGQSDYGYTF.

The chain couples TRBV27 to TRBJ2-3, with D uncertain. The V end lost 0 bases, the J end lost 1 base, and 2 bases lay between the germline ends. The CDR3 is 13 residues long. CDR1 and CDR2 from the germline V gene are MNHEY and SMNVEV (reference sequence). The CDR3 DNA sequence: TGTGCCAGCAGTTTATCTCGCACAGATACGCAGTATTTT. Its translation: CASSLSRTDTQYF.

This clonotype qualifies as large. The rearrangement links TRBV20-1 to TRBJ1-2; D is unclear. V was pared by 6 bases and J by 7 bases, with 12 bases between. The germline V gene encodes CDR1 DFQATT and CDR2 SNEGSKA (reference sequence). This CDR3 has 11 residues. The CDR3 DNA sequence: TGCAGTGCGAGGATAGTCAGTGGCTACACCTTC. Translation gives CSARIVSGYTF.

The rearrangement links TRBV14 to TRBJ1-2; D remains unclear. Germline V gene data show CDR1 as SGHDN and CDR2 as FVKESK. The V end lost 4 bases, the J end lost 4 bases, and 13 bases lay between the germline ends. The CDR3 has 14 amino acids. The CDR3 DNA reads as TGTGCCAGCAGCCCTTTTGACCCTTTCTATGGCTACACCTTC. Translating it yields CASSPFDPFYGYTF.

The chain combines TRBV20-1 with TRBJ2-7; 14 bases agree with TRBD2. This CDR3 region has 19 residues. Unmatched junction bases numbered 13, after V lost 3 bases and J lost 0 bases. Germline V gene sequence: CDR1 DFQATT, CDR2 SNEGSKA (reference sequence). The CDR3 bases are TGCAGTGCTAGGCCCAAGACTAGCGGGAGGGGTCGGGGCTCCTACGAGCAGTACTTC. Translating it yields CSARPKTSGRGRGSYEQYF.

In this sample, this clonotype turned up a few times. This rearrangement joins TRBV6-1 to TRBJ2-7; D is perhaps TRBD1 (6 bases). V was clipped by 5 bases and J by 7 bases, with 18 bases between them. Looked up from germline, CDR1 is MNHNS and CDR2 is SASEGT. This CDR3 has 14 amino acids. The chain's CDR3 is CASSPKTGVREQYF. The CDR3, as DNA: TGTGCCAGCAGTCCGAAGACAGGCGTGAGGGAGCAGTACTTC.

CDR3 coding DNA: TGCAGTGCTAGAGATTCATGGGGCTATAATTCACCCCTCCACTTT. Protein product: CSARDSWGYNSPLHF. V gene TRBV20-1 combines with J gene TRBJ1-6; D is uncertain. Deletions cut 0 bases from V and 3 bases from J, with 9 bases between. Looked up from germline, CDR1 is DFQATT and CDR2 is SNEGSKA (reference sequence). CDR3 size: 15 residues.

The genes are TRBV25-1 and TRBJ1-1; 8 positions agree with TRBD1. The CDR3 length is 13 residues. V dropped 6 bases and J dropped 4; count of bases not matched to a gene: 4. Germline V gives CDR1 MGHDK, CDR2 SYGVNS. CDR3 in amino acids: CASRSTGATEAFF. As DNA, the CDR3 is TGTGCCAGCAGGTCGACAGGGGCCACTGAAGCTTTCTTT.

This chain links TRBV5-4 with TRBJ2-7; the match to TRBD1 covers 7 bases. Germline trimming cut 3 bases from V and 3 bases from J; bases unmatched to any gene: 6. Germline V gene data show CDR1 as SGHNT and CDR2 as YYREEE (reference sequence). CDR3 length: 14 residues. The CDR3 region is CASSSAGGSYEQYF. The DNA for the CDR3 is TGTGCCAGCAGCTCCGCAGGGGGTAGCTACGAGCAGTACTTC.

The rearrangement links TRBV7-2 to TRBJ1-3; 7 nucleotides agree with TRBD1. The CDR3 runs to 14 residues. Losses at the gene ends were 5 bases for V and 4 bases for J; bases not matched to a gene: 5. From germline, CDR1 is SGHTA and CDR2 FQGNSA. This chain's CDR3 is CASSRLGQGNTIYF. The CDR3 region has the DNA TGTGCCAGCAGCCGCTTGGGACAGGGAAACACCATATATTTT.

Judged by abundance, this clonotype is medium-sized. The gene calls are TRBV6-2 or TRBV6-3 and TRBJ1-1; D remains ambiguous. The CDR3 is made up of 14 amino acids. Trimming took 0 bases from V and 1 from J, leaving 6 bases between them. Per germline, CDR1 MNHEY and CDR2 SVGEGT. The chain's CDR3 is CASSYSFGNTEAFF. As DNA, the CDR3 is TGTGCCAGCAGTTACTCTTTCGGGAACACTGAAGCTTTCTTT.

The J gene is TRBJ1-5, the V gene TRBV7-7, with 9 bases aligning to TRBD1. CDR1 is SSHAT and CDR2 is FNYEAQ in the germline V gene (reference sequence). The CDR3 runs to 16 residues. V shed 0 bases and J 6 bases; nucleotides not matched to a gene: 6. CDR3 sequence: CASSLARDRGCQPQHF. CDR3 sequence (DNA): TGTGCCAGCAGCTTAGCGCGAGACAGGGGGTGTCAGCCCCAGCATTTT.

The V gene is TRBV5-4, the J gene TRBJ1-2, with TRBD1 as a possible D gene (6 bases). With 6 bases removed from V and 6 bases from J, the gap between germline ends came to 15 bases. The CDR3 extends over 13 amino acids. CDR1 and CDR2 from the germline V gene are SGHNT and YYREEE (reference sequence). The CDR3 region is CASTRDRLDGYTF. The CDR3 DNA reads TGTGCCAGCACCCGAGACAGGCTTGATGGCTACACCTTC.

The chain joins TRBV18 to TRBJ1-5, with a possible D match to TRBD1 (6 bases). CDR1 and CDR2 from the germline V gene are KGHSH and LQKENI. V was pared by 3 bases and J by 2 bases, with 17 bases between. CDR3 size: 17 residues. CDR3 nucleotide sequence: TGTGCCAGCTCACCCGGACAGCAGGGCTTAGGCAATCAGCCCCAGCATTTT. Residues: CASSPGQQGLGNQPQHF.

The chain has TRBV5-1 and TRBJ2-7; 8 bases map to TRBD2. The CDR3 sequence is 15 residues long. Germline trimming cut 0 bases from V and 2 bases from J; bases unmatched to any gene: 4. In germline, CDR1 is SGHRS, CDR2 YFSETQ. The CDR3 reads CASSLDLAGTYEQYF. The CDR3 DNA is TGCGCCAGCAGCTTGGACCTAGCGGGTACCTACGAGCAGTACTTC.

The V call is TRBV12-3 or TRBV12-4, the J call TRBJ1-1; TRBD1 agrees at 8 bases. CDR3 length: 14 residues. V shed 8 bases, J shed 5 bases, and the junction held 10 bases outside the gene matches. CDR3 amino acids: CASDAGQGATEAFF. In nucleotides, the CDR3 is TGTGCCAGCGACGCTGGGCAGGGGGCTACTGAAGCTTTCTTT.

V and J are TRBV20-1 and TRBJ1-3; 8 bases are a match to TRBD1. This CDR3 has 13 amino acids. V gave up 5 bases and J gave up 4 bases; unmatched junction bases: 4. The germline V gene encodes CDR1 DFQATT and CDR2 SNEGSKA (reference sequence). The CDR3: CSAVRTGGNTIYF. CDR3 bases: TGCAGTGCTGTTAGGACAGGGGGAAACACCATATATTTT.

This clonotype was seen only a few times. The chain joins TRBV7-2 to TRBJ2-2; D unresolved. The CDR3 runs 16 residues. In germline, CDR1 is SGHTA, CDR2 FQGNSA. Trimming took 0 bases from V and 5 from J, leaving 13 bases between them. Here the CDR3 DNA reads TGTGCCAGCAGCTTAGCTCGGATATCAGTTACCGGGGAGCTGTTTTTT. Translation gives CASSLARISVTGELFF.

Here the CDR3 reads CASRGFDEQFF. CDR3 bases: TGTGCCAGCCGGGGCTTCGATGAGCAGTTCTTC. This sequence joins TRBV3-1 and TRBJ2-1, with D possibly being TRBD1 or TRBD2 (5 bases each). Per the germline V gene, CDR1 is LGHDT and CDR2 is YNNKEL (reference sequence). The V gene lost 8 bases and the J gene lost 8 bases, with 10 bases spanning the gap. The CDR3 covers 11 residues.

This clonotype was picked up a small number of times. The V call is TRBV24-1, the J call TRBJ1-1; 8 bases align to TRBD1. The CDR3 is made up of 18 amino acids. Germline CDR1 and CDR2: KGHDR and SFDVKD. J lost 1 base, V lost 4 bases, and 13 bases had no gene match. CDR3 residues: CATSDLGQGIFPNTEAFF. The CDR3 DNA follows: TGTGCCACCAGTGACCTAGGACAGGGTATTTTCCCGAACACTGAAGCTTTCTTT.

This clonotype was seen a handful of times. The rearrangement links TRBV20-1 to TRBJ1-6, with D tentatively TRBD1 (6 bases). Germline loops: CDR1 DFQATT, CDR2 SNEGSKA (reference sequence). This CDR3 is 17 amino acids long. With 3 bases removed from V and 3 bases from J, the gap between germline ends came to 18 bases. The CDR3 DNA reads TGCAGTGCTAGGGGCCAGGACAGATCTCGCTATAATTCACCCCTCCACTTT. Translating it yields CSARGQDRSRYNSPLHF.

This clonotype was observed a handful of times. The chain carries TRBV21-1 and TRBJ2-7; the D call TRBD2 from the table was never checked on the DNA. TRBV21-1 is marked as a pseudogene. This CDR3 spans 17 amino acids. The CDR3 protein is CASSSLPKVAGVHEQYF. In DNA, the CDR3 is TGTGCCAGCAGCTCGCTCCCTAAGGTAGCGGGAGTCCACGAGCAGTACTTC.

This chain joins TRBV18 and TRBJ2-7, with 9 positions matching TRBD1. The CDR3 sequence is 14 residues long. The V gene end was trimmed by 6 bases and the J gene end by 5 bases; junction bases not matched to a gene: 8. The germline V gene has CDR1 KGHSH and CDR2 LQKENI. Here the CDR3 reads CASSSDRGDDEQYF. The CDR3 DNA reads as TGTGCCAGCTCTTCGGACAGGGGAGACGACGAGCAGTACTTC.

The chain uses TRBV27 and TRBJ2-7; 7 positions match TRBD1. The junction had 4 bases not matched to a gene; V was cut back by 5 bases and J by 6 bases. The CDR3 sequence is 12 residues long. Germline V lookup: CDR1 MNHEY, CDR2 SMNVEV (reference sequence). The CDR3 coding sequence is TGTGCCAGCAGTGACAGGGCGGGCGAGCAGTACTTC. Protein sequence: CASSDRAGEQYF.

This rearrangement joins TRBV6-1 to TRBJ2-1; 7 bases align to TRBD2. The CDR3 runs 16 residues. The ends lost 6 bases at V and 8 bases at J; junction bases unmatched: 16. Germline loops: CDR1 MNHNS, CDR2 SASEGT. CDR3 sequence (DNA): TGTGCCAGCAGACGTACCCTCGGGACTACCGACTATGAGCAGTTCTTC. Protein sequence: CASRRTLGTTDYEQFF.

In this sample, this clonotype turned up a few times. In DNA form, the CDR3 reads TGCGCCAGCAGTATTACAGGGGCTGGCTACACTGAAGCTTTCTTT. It codes for CASSITGAGYTEAFF. The rearrangement links TRBV10-1 to TRBJ1-1; TRBD1 matches at 7 bases. Per germline, CDR1 WNHNN and CDR2 SYGVQD (reference sequence). The CDR3 totals 15 residues. V lost 5 bases and J lost 3; bases outside the gene matches: 9.

The CDR3 loop reads CASSYGTGGNQPQHF. In DNA form, the CDR3 reads TGTGCCAGCAGTTACGGTACAGGGGGAAATCAGCCCCAGCATTTT. V gene TRBV6-5 combines with J gene TRBJ1-5; 8 nucleotides match TRBD1. CDR1 is MNHEY, CDR2 SVGAGI, per germline. Germline trimming cut 2 bases from V and 4 bases from J; bases unmatched to any gene: 4. The CDR3 contains 15 residues.

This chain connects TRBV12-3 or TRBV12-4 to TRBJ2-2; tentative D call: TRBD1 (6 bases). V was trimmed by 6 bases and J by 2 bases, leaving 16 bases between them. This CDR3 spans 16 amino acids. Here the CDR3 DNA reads TGTGCCAGCAGATCCAGGGGACCCGAAAACACCGGGGAGCTGTTTTTT. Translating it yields CASRSRGPENTGELFF.

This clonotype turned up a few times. The DNA for the CDR3 is TGTGCCACCAGTGATGGGACTAGCGGACCGAATACGCAGTATTTT. Translating gives CATSDGTSGPNTQYF. V gene TRBV24-1 combines with J gene TRBJ2-3, with TRBD2 identical over 11 bases. V lost 3 bases to trimming and J lost 7 bases; unmatched junction nucleotides: 5. This CDR3 is built from 15 residues. The germline V gene encodes CDR1 KGHDR and CDR2 SFDVKD.

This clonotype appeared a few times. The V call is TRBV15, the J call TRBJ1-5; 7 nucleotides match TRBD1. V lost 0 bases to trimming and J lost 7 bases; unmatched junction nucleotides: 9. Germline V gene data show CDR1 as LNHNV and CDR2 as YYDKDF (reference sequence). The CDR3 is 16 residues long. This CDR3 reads CATSRDKTGREQPQHF. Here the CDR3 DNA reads TGTGCCACCAGCAGAGATAAGACAGGGAGGGAACAGCCCCAGCATTTT.

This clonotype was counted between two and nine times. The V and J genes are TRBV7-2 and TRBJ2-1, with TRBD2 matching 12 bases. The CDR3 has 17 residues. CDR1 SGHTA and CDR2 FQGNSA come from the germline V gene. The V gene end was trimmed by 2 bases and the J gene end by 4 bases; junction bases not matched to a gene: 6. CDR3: CASSLRGTSGLYNEQFF. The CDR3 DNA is TGTGCCAGCAGCTTAAGGGGGACTAGCGGGCTGTACAATGAGCAGTTCTTC.